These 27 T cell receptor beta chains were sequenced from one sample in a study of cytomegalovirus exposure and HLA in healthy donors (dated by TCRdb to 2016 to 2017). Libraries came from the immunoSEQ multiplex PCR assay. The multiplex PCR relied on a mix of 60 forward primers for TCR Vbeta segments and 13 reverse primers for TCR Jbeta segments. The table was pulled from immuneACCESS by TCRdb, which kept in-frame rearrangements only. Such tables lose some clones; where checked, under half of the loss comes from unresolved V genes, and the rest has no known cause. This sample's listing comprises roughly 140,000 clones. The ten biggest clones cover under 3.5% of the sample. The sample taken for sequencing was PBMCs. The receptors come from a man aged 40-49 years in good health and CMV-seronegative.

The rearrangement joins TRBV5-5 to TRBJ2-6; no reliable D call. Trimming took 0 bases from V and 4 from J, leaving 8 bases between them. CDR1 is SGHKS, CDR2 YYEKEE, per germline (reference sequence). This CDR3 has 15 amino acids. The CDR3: CASSLGSPGANVLTF. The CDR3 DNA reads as TGTGCCAGCAGCTTGGGTAGTCCCGGGGCCAACGTCCTGACTTTC.

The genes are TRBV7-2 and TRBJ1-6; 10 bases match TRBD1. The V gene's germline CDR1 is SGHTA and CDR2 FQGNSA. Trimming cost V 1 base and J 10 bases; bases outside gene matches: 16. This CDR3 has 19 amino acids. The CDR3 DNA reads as TGTGCCAGCAGCTTAGGACCGGGGCGGACAGGGGGAATGAGCTCACCCCTCCACTTT. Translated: CASSLGPGRTGGMSSPLHF.

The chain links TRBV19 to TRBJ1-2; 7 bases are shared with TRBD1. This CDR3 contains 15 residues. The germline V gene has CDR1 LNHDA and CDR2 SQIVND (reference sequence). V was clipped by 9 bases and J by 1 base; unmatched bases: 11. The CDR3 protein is CASNKFGTVNYGYTF. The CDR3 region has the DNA TGTGCCAGCAATAAATTCGGGACAGTTAACTATGGCTACACCTTC.

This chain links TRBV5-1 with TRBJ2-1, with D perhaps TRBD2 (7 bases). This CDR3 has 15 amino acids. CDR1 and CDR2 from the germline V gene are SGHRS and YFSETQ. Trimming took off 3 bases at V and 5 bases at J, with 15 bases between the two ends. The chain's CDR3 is CASSWGGAMDNEQFF. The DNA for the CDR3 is TGCGCCAGCAGCTGGGGGGGGGCCATGGACAATGAGCAGTTCTTC. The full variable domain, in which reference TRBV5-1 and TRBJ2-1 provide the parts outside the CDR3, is KAGVTQTPRYLIKTRGQQVTLSCSPISGHRSVSWYQQTPGQGLQFLFEYFSETQRNKGNFPGRFSGRQFSNSRSEMNVSTLELGDSALYLCASSWGGAMDNEQFFGPGTRLTVL.

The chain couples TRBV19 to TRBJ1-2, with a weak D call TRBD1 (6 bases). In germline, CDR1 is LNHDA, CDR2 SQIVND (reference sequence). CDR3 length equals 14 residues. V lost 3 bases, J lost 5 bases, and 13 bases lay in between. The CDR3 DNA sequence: TGTGCCAGTAGTATTCCAGGGGATTTATATGGCTACACCTTC. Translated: CASSIPGDLYGYTF.

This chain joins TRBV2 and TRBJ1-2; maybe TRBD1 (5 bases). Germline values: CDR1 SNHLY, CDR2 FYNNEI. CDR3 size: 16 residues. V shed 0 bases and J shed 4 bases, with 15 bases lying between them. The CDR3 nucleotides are TGTGCCAGCAGTGAAGCGCCAGGGAATGGTGGCTATGGCTACACCTTC. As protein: CASSEAPGNGGYGYTF.

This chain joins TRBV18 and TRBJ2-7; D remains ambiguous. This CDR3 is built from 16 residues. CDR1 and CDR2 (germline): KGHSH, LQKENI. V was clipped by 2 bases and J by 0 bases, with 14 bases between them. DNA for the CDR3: TGTGCCAGCTCACCAAGCTACGCGCGGAGCTCCTACGAGCAGTACTTC. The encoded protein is CASSPSYARSSYEQYF.

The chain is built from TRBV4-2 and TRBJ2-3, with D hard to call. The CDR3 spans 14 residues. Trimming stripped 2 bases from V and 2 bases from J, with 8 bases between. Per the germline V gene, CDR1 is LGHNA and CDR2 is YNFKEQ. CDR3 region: CASSQFSTTDTQYF. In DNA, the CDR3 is TGTGCCAGCAGCCAATTTAGCACCACAGATACGCAGTATTTT.

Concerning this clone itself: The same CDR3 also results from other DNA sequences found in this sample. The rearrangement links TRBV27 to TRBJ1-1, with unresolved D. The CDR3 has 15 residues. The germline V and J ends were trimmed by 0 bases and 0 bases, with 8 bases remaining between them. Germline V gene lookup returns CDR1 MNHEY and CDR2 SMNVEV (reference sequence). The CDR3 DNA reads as TGTGCCAGCAGTTTATCAGGCGGATTGAACACTGAAGCTTTCTTT. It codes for CASSLSGGLNTEAFF.

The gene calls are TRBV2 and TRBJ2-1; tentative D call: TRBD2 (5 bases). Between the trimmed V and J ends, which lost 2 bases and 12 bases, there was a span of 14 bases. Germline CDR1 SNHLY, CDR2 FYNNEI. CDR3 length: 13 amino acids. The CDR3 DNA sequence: TGTGCCAGCAGTGAAATGAGGGAAGAAGTGCAGTTCTTC. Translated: CASSEMREEVQFF.

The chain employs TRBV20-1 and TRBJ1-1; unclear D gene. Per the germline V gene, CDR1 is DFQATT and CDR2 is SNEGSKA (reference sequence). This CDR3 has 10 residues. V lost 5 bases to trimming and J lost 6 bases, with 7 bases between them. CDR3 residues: CSAERAEAFF. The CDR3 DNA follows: TGCAGTGCTGAGAGGGCTGAAGCTTTCTTT.

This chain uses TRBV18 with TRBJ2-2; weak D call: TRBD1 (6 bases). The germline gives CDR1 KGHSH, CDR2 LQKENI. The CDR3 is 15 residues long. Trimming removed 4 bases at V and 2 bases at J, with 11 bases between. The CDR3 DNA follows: TGTGCCAGCTCACGTGACAGGCTTAACACCGGGGAGCTGTTTTTT. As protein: CASSRDRLNTGELFF.

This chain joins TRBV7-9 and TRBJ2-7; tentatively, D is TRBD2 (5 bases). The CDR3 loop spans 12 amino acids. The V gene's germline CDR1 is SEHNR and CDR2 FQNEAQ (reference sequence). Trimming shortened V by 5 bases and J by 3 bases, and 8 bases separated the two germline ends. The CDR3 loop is CASSRDFYEQYF. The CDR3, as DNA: TGTGCCAGCAGCCGGGATTTCTACGAGCAGTACTTC.

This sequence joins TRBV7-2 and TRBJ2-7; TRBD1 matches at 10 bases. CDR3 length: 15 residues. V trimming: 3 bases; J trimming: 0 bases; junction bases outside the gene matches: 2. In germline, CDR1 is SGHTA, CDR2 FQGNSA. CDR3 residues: CASSFGTGVSYEQYF. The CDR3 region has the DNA TGTGCCAGCAGCTTCGGGACAGGGGTCTCCTACGAGCAGTACTTC.

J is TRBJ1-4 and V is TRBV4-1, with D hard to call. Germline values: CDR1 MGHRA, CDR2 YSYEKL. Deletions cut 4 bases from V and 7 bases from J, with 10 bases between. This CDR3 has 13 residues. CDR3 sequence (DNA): TGCGCCAGCAGCCGATTAAGGAGTGAAAAACTGTTTTTT. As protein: CASSRLRSEKLFF.

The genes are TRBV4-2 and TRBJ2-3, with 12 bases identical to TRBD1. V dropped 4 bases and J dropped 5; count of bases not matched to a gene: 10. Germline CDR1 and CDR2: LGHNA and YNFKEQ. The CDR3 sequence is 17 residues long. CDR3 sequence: CASSLNLGQGAGDTQYF. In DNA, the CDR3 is TGTGCCAGCAGCCTTAACTTGGGACAGGGGGCAGGAGATACGCAGTATTTT.

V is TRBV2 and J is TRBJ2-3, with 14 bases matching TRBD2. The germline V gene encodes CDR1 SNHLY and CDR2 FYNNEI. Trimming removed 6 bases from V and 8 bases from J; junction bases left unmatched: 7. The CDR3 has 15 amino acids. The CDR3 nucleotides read TGTGCCAGCAGGGACGACGGGACTAGCGGGGGTACGCAGTATTTT. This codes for CASRDDGTSGGTQYF.

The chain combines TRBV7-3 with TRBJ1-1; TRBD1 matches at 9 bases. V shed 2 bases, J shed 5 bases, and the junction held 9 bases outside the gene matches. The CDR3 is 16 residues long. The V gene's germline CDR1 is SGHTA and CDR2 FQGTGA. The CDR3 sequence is CASSLFPGQGRTEAFF. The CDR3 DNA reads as TGTGCCAGCAGCTTATTCCCGGGACAGGGAAGAACTGAAGCTTTCTTT.

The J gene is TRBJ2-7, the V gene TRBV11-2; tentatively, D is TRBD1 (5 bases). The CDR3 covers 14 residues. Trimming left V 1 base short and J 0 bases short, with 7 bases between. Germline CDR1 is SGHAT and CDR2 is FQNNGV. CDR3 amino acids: CASSLGRASYEQYF. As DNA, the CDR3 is TGTGCCAGCAGCTTAGGCAGGGCCTCCTACGAGCAGTACTTC. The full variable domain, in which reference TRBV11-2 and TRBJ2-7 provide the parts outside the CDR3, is EAGVAQSPRYKIIEKRQSVAFWCNPISGHATLYWYQQILGQGPKLLIQFQNNGVVDDSQLPKDRFSAERLKGVDSTLKIQPAKLEDSAVYLCASSLGRASYEQYFGPGTRLTVT.

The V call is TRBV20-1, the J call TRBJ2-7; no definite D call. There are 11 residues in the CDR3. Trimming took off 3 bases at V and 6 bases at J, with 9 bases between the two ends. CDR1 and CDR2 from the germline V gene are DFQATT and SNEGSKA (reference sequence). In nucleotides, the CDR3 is TGCAGTGCTAGTTTACAGACCGAGCAGTACTTC. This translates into CSASLQTEQYF.

Here the CDR3 DNA reads TGCAGCGTCGAAAGCGGGGGGAGAGAGACCCAGTACTTC. It encodes CSVESGGRETQYF. The chain joins TRBV29-1 to TRBJ2-5, with 9 bases matching TRBD2. From germline, CDR1 is SQVTM and CDR2 ANQGSEA. With 6 bases clipped from V and 4 bases from J, the junction kept 6 bases outside the gene matches. This CDR3 spans 13 amino acids.

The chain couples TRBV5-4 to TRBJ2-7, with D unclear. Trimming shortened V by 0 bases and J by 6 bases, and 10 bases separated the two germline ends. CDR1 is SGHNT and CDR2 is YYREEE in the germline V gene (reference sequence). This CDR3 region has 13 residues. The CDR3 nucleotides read TGTGCCAGCAGCTTGGTCGGAGTGGGCGAGCAGTACTTC. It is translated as CASSLVGVGEQYF. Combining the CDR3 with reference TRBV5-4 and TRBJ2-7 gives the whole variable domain ETGVTQSPTHLIKTRGQQVTLRCSSQSGHNTVSWYQQALGQGPQFIFQYYREEENGRGNFPPRFSGLQFPNYSSELNVNALELDDSALYLCASSLVGVGEQYFGPGTRLTVT.

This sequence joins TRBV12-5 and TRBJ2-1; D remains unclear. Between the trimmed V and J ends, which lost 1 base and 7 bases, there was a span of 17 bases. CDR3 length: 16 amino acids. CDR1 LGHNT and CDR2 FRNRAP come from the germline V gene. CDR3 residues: CASGLGRERRRNEQFF. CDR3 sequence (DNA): TGTGCTAGTGGTTTGGGCAGAGAGCGTCGAAGGAATGAGCAGTTCTTC. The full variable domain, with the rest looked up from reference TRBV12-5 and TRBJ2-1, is DARVTQTPRHKVTEMGQEVTMRCQPILGHNTVFWYRQTMMQGLELLAYFRNRAPLDDSGMPKDRFSAEMPDATLATLKIQPSEPRDSAVYFCASGLGRERRRNEQFFGPGTRLTVL.

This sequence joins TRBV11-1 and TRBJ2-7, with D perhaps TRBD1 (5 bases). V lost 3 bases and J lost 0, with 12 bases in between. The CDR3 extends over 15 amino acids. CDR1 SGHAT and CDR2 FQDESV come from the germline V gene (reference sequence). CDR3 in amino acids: CASSLDTLSSYEQYF. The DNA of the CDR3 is TGTGCCAGCAGCTTGGACACGTTGAGCTCCTACGAGCAGTACTTC. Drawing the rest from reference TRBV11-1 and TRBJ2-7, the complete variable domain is EAEVAQSPRYKITEKSQAVAFWCDPISGHATLYWYRQILGQGPELLVQFQDESVVDDSQLPKDRFSAERLKGVDSTLKIQPAELGDSAMYLCASSLDTLSSYEQYFGPGTRLTVT.

In DNA, the CDR3 is TGTGCCAGTAGTTCACAAGACATTTTCTATGGCTACACCTTC. Its protein product is CASSSQDIFYGYTF. The chain employs TRBV19 and TRBJ1-2; D not certain. CDR1 LNHDA and CDR2 SQIVND come from the germline V gene (reference sequence). Between the trimmed V and J ends, which lost 5 bases and 4 bases, there was a span of 14 bases. The length of the CDR3 is 14 residues.

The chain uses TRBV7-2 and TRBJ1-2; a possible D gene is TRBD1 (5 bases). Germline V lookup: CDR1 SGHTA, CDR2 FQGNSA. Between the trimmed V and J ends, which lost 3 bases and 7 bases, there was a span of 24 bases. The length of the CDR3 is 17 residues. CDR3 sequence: CASSLGRDLGRSAGYTF. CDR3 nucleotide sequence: TGTGCCAGCAGCTTGGGCCGAGACTTGGGGCGCTCGGCTGGCTACACCTTC.

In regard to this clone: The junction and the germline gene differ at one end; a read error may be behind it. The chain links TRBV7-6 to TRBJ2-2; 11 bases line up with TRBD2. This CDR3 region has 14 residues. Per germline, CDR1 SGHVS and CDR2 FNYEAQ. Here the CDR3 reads CASSVAGGLGELFF. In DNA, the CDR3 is TGTGCCAGCAGCGTAGCGGGGGGGCTCGGGGAGCTGTTTTTT.